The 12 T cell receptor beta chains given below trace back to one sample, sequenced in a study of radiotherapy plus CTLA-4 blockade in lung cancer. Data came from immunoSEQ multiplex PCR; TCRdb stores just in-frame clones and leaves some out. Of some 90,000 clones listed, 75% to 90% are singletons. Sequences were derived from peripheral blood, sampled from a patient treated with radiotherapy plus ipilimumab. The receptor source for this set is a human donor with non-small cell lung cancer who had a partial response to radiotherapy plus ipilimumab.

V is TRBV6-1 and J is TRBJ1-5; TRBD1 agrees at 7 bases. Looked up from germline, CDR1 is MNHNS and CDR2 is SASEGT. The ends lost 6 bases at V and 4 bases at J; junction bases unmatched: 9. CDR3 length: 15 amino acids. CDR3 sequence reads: CASSRLDRINQPQHF. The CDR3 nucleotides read TGTGCCAGCAGCCGCTTGGACAGGATTAATCAGCCCCAGCATTTT.

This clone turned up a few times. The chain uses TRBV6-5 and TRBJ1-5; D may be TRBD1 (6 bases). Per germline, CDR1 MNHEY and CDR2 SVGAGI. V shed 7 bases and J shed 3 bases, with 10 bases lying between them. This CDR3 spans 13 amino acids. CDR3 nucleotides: TGTGCCAGCATGGACAGTGTCAATCAGCCCCAGCATTTT. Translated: CASMDSVNQPQHF.

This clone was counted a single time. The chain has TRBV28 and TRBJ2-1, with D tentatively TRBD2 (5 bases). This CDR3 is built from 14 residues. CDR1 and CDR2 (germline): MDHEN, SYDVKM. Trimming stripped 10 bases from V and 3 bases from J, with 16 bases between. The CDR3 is CATHRGWGYNEQFF. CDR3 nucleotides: TGTGCCACGCATCGGGGATGGGGCTACAATGAGCAGTTCTTC.

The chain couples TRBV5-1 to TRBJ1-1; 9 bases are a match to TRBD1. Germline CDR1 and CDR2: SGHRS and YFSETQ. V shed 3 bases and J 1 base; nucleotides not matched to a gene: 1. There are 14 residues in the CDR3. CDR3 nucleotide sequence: TGCGCCAGCAGCTGGGGACAGGGGAACACTGAAGCTTTCTTT. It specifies CASSWGQGNTEAFF.

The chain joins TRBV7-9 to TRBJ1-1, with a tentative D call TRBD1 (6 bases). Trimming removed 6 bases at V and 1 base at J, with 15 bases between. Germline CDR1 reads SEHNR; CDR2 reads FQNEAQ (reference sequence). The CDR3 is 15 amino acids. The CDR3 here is CASSLSGGSNTEAFF. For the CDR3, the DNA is TGTGCCAGCAGTCTCTCGGGGGGCTCGAACACTGAAGCTTTCTTT.

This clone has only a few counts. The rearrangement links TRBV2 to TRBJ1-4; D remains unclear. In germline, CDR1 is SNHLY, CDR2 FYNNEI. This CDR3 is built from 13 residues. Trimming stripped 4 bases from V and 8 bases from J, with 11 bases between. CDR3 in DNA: TGTGCCAGCAGTGGGATTAACGGGGAAAAACTGTTTTTT. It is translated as CASSGINGEKLFF. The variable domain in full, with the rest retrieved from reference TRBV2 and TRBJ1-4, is EPEVTQTPSHQVTQMGQEVILRCVPISNHLYFYWYRQILGQKVEFLVSFYNNEISEKSEIFDDQFSVERPDGSNFTLKIRSTKLEDSAMYFCASSGINGEKLFFGSGTQLSVL.

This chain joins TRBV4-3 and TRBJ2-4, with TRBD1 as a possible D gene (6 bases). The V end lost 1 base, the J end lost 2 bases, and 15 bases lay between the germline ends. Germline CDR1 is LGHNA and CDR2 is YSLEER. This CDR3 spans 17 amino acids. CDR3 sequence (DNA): TGCGCCAGCAGCCAAGTCTTTGCGACAGGCACCAAAAACATTCAGTACTTC. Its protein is CASSQVFATGTKNIQYF.

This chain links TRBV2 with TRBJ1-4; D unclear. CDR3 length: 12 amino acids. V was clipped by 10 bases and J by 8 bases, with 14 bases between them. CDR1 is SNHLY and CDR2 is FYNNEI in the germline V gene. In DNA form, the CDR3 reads TGTGCCACCCGAGGGTTGGGAGAAAAACTGTTTTTT. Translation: CATRGLGEKLFF.

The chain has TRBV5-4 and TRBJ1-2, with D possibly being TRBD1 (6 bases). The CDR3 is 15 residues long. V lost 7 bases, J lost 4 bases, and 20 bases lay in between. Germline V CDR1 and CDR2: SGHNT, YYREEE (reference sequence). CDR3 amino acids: CASLQRGGISYGYTF. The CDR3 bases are TGTGCCAGCTTACAGAGGGGGGGGATTTCCTATGGCTACACCTTC.

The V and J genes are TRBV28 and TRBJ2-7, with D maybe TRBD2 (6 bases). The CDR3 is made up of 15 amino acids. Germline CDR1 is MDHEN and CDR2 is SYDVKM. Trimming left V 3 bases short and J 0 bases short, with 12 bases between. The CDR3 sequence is CASSLGEVGSYEQYV. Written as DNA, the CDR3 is TGTGCCAGCAGTTTGGGGGAGGTCGGCTCCTACGAGCAGTACGTC.

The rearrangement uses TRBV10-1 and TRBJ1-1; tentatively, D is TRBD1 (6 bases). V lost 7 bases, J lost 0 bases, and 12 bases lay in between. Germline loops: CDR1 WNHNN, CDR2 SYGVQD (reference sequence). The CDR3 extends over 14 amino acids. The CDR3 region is CASTQGGVNTEAFF. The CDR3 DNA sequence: TGCGCCAGCACTCAAGGGGGAGTGAACACTGAAGCTTTCTTT.

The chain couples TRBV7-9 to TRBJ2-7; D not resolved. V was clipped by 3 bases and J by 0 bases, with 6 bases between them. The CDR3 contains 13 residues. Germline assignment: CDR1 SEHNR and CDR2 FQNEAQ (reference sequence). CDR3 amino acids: CASSFPSSYEQYV. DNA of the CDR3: TGTGCCAGCAGCTTCCCTAGCTCCTACGAGCAGTACGTC.